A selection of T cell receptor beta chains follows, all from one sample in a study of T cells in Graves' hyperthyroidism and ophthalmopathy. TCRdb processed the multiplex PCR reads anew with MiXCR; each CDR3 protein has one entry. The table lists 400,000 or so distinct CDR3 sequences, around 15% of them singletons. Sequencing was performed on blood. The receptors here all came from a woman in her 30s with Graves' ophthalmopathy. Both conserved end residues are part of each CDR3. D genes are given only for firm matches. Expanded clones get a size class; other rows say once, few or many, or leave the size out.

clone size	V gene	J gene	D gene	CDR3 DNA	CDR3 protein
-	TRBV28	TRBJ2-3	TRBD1	TGTGCCAGCAGTTGGGGGACAGGGGCACATAGTACGCAGTATTTT	CASSWGTGAHSTQYF
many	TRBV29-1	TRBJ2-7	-	TGCAGCGATAAAATTAGCCCCACCGGGGTCTACGAGCAGTACTTC	CSDKISPTGVYEQYF
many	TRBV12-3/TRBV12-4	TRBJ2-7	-	TGTGCCAGCAGTTTAGGGGCAGTAGTCTACGAGCAGTACTTC	CASSLGAVVYEQYF
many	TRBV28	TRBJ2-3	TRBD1	TGTGCCAGTGGAACAGGGGGCACAGATACGCAGTATTTT	CASGTGGTDTQYF
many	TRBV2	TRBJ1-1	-	TGTGCCAGCGGCTTGGACACTGAAGCTTTCTTT	CASGLDTEAFF
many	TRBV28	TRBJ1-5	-	TGTGCCAGCAGTCCCGGGACGGCAGCCCAGCATTTT	CASSPGTAAQHF
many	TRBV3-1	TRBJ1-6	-	TGTGCCAGCAGCCATACAACAGGGAATTCACCCCTCCACTTT	CASSHTTGNSPLHF
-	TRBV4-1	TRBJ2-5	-	TGCGCCAGCAGCCAAGATCTACGGGGGAGAGAGACCCAGTACTTC	CASSQDLRGRETQYF
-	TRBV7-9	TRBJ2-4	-	TGTGCCAGCAGCCCGGACATTAAGGAGACAAACATTCAGTACTTC	CASSPDIKETNIQYF
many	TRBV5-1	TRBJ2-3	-	TGCGCCAGCAGCTTGGCCCGGACAAGCACAGATACGCAGTATTTT	CASSLARTSTDTQYF
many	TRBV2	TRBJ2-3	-	TGTGCCAGCAGTGTTTATAGGGGCACAGATACGCAGTATTTT	CASSVYRGTDTQYF
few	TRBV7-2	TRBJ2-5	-	TGTGCCAGCGTGGTAGGGGCGTACCAAGAGACCCAGTACTTC	CASVVGAYQETQYF